These 23 T cell receptor beta chains were all obtained from the same sample, sequenced in a study of CXCR3-negative and CXCR3-positive naive CD8 T cells. These receptors' antigens are unknown. Study results and caveats: More hydrophobic TRB CDR3s were found in CXCR3-positive naive cells than in CXCR3-negative naive cells.

Researchers prepared the TRB cDNA libraries using 5' RACE with UMI labels. After re-calling the 5' RACE reads, TCRdb lists one entry per CDR3 protein, DNA absent. This repertoire comprises some 150,000 distinct CDR3 sequences; its ten largest clones make up over 0.25%. Sequencing was carried out using naive CXCR3+ CD8+ T cells from blood. The subset: CD45RO-CCR7+CD27+CD95- naive CD8+ T cells expressing CXCR3 (TNR3+). The source of these receptors is a human donor in good health. Some clones in this sample may be carry-over from other donors' samples.

This chain uses TRBV2 with TRBJ2-2; TCRdb outputs TRBD1, but without DNA this stays unchecked. Per the germline V gene, CDR1 is SNHLY and CDR2 is FYNNEI. CDR3 length: 18 amino acids. The CDR3 is CASSHTPDSTLGTGELFF.

The chain has TRBV7-9 and TRBJ1-4; TCRdb picks TRBD1, but there is no DNA to check that call. Per germline, CDR1 SEHNR and CDR2 FQNEAQ (reference sequence). The CDR3 extends over 14 amino acids. CDR3 in amino acids: CASSPRGDGEKLFF.

The chain couples TRBV2 to TRBJ1-1; there is no DNA to check the TCRdb D call of TRBD1. Germline CDR1 is SNHLY and CDR2 is FYNNEI. The CDR3 consists of 13 residues. CDR3 in amino acids: CASKGATGTEAFF.

The J gene is TRBJ2-7, the V gene TRBV27; the TRBD1 assignment by TCRdb is unverifiable without DNA. Looked up from germline, CDR1 is MNHEY and CDR2 is SMNVEV (reference sequence). The CDR3 runs 15 residues. The CDR3 loop reads CASSLFNDREYEQYF.

This chain uses TRBV29-1 with TRBJ2-6; as DNA is missing, the TRBD1 call by TCRdb cannot be tested. Germline CDR1 is SQVTM and CDR2 is ANQGSEA. CDR3 length: 16 residues. CDR3: CSVVSGDSSGANVLTF.

The chain combines TRBV29-1 with TRBJ1-1. This CDR3 has 11 amino acids. Germline V lookup: CDR1 SQVTM, CDR2 ANQGSEA. The CDR3 is CSVITNTEAFF.

The rearrangement links TRBV23-1 to TRBJ2-5; absent DNA, TCRdb's TRBD1 call cannot be checked. TRBV23-1 is classed as an ORF, of uncertain function. The CDR3 covers 16 residues. The CDR3 is CASSQHPGPNQETQYF.

CDR3: CASSSGGNEQFF. The chain links TRBV11-1 to TRBJ2-1; TCRdb gives TRBD1 as the D gene, but with no DNA this cannot be confirmed. This CDR3 region has 12 residues. Germline CDR1 and CDR2: SGHAT and FQDESV (reference sequence).

The CDR3 is CASSWGQGYEQYF. J is TRBJ2-7 and V is TRBV5-1; no DNA is available, so the TRBD1 call from TCRdb remains unchecked. Looked up from germline, CDR1 is SGHRS and CDR2 is YFSETQ. The CDR3 length is 13 residues. Combining the CDR3 with reference TRBV5-1 and TRBJ2-7 gives the whole variable domain KAGVTQTPRYLIKTRGQQVTLSCSPISGHRSVSWYQQTPGQGLQFLFEYFSETQRNKGNFPGRFSGRQFSNSRSEMNVSTLELGDSALYLCASSWGQGYEQYFGPGTRLTVT.

The chain's CDR3 is CASSEGDYYYEQYF. V is TRBV2 and J is TRBJ2-7; TCRdb calls TRBD2, which cannot be checked without DNA. CDR3 length: 14 amino acids. CDR1 and CDR2 from the germline V gene are SNHLY and FYNNEI.

The chain is built from TRBV7-9 and TRBJ2-1; without DNA, the TCRdb call of TRBD1 cannot be checked. The CDR3 has 14 amino acids. Germline V gene lookup returns CDR1 SEHNR and CDR2 FQNEAQ (reference sequence). The CDR3 sequence: CASSPLSSIDEQFF.

This chain connects TRBV7-9 to TRBJ1-2; TCRdb names TRBD1, which stays unverified in the absence of DNA. Germline lookup yields CDR1 SEHNR and CDR2 FQNEAQ (reference sequence). The CDR3 length is 16 residues. The CDR3 here is CASSTFRDSVNYGYTF. The variable domain in full, with the rest retrieved from reference TRBV7-9 and TRBJ1-2, is DTGVSQNPRHKITKRGQNVTFRCDPISEHNRLYWYRQTLGQGPEFLTYFQNEAQLEKSRLLSDRFSAERPKGSFSTLEIQRTEQGDSAMYLCASSTFRDSVNYGYTFGSGTRLTVV.

V gene TRBV27 combines with J gene TRBJ2-7; the D call of TRBD2 rests on TCRdb alone, since no DNA is present to check it. CDR3 length: 14 residues. The V gene's germline CDR1 is MNHEY and CDR2 SMNVEV (reference sequence). The chain's CDR3 is CASSLSGLGYEQYF.

V is TRBV5-1 and J is TRBJ2-1. This CDR3 contains 14 residues. Germline V gives CDR1 SGHRS, CDR2 YFSETQ. CDR3 in amino acids: CASSPSGGRNEQFF.

The rearrangement joins TRBV5-6 to TRBJ2-5; TCRdb selects TRBD2, and the lack of DNA leaves this call unchecked. Germline loops: CDR1 SGHDT, CDR2 YYEEEE. There are 14 residues in the CDR3. The CDR3 sequence is CASSLGGPVETHYF. The full variable domain, with the rest looked up from reference TRBV5-6 and TRBJ2-5, is DAGVTQSPTHLIKTRGQQVTLRCSPKSGHDTVSWYQQALGQGPQFIFQYYEEEERQRGNFPDRFSGHQFPNYSSELNVNALLLGDSALYLCASSLGGPVETHYFGPGTRLLVL.

The V gene is TRBV27, the J gene TRBJ2-5. The germline V gene encodes CDR1 MNHEY and CDR2 SMNVEV (reference sequence). This CDR3 contains 11 residues. The chain's CDR3 is CASLLGETQYF.

The V gene is TRBV29-1, the J gene TRBJ1-1; as DNA is missing, the TRBD1 call by TCRdb cannot be tested. The CDR3 extends over 11 amino acids. The germline gives CDR1 SQVTM, CDR2 ANQGSEA. The chain's CDR3 is CSVGGTVAAFF.

The chain carries TRBV28 and TRBJ2-2; the D call of TRBD1 rests on TCRdb alone, since no DNA is present to check it. This CDR3 is built from 18 residues. Per the germline V gene, CDR1 is MDHEN and CDR2 is SYDVKM. The CDR3 sequence: CASSFQGGQGVNTGELFF.

The V call is TRBV6-6, the J call TRBJ2-3; the D call of TRBD1 rests on TCRdb alone, since no DNA is present to check it. The CDR3 covers 16 residues. The germline V gene encodes CDR1 MNHNY and CDR2 SVGAGI (reference sequence). This chain's CDR3 is CASRLSMGTQRDTQYF.

CDR3: CASSVNRDYDYGYTF. V usage is TRBV9 and J usage is TRBJ1-2. The CDR3 sequence is 15 residues long. The germline V gene has CDR1 SGDLS and CDR2 YYNGEE.

V gene TRBV28 combines with J gene TRBJ1-5. The CDR3 length is 12 residues. The germline gives CDR1 MDHEN, CDR2 SYDVKM. CDR3 protein: CASTTDNQPQHF.

This rearrangement joins TRBV29-1 to TRBJ2-5; TCRdb names TRBD1, which stays unverified in the absence of DNA. The length of the CDR3 is 15 residues. CDR1 and CDR2 (germline): SQVTM, ANQGSEA. The CDR3 is CSASGGQGAEETQYF. Variable domain in full (rest from reference TRBV29-1 and TRBJ2-5): SAVISQKPSRDICQRGTSLTIQCQVDSQVTMMFWYRQQPGQSLTLIATANQGSEATYESGFVIDKFPISRPNLTFSTLTVSNMSPEDSSIYLCSASGGQGAEETQYFGPGTRLLVL.

The gene calls are TRBV5-1 and TRBJ2-1; TCRdb lists TRBD2, though no DNA is available to test this call. The CDR3 has 18 amino acids. Germline V gene sequence: CDR1 SGHRS, CDR2 YFSETQ. CDR3 residues: CASSLVIAGEGPYNEQFF.